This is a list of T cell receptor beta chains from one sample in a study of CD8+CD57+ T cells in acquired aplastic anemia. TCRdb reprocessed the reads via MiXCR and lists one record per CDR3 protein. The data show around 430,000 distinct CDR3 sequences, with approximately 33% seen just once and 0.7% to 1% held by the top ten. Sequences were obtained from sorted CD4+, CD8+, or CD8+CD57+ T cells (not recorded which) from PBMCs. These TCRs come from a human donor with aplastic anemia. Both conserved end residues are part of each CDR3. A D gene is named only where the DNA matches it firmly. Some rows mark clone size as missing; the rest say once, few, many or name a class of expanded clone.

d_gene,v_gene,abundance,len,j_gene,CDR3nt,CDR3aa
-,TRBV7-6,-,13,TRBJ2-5,TGTGCTAGCAGCGTAATGTTAGGGGAGACCCAGTACTTC,CASSVMLGETQYF
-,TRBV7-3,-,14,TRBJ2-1,TGTGCCAGCAGCTTAATCGCACAGGACAATGAGCAGTTCTTC,CASSLIAQDNEQFF
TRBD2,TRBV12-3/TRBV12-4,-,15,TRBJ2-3,TGTGCCAGCTTGGGGACTAGCGGGAGTCCAGATACGCAGTATTTT,CASLGTSGSPDTQYF
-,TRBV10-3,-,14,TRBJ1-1,TGTGCCATCAGTGGGGAGGACGGGAACACTGAAGCTTTCTTT,CAISGEDGNTEAFF
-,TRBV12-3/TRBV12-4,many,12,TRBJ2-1,TGTGCCAGCAGGGCCTCCTACAATGAGCAGTTCTTC,CASRASYNEQFF
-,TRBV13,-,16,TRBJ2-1,TGTGCCAGCAGCCCTCCGGACGGCAGCTCCTACAATGAGCAGTTCTTC,CASSPPDGSSYNEQFF
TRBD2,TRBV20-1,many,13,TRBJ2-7,TGCAGTGCGAGACTAGCGGGAGAGTACGAGCAGTACTTC,CSARLAGEYEQYF
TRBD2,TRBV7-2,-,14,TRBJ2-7,TGTGCCAGCAGCTGGGGACTAGCGGGTGACGAGCAGTACTTC,CASSWGLAGDEQYF
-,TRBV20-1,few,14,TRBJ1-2,TGCAGTGCTACGGAAGGTGAGAGGCCTATAGGCTACACCTTC,CSATEGERPIGYTF
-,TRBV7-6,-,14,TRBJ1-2,TGTGCCAGCAGCTTAATAACAGTGATCTATGGCTACACCTTC,CASSLITVIYGYTF
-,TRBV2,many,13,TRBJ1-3,TGTGCCAGCGAGGGAGTATCTGGAAACACCATATATTTT,CASEGVSGNTIYF
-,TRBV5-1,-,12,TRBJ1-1,TGCGCCAGCAGTAGGGAGGGTGCTGAAGCTTTCTTT,CASSREGAEAFF
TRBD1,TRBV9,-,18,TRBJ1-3,TGTGCCAGCAGTGAAACGACGGGGACAGGGGGCAATGGAAACACCATATATTTT,CASSETTGTGGNGNTIYF
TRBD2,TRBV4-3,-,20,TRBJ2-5,TGCGCCAGCAGCCAAGAACCCCCCAGACTAGCGGGGTTGTACCAAGAGACCCAGTACTTC,CASSQEPPRLAGLYQETQYF
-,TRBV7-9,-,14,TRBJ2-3,TGTGCCAGCAGCACAGACAGATCTACAGATACGCAGTATTTT,CASSTDRSTDTQYF
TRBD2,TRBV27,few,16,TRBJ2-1,TGTGCCAGCAGTCCGATTAGCGGGACTTCCTACAATGAGCAGTTCTTC,CASSPISGTSYNEQFF
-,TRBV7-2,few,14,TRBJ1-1,TGTGCCAGCAGCTTAGACGACGGGAGGAAGGAAGCTTTCTTT,CASSLDDGRKEAFF
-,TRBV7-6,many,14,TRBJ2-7,TGTGCCAGCAGCTTCCCCGGACGGATGAGCGAGCAGTACTTC,CASSFPGRMSEQYF
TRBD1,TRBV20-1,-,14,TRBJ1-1,TGCAGTGCTAGGTCCGGGACAGGGAACACTGAAGCTTTCTTT,CSARSGTGNTEAFF
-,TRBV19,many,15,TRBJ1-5,TGTGCCAGTAGTATAGTGCGTGGAAGCAATCAGCCCCAGCATTTT,CASSIVRGSNQPQHF
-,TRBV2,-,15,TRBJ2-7,TGTGCCAGCTCACCATTGGGGGAGCAGACCTACGAGCAGTACTTC,CASSPLGEQTYEQYF
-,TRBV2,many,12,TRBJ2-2,TGTGCCAGCACCCTCTGGGCCGGGGAGCTGTTTTTT,CASTLWAGELFF
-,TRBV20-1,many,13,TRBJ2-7,TGCAGTGCTAAACAGCGGGCGATCTACGAGCAGTACTTC,CSAKQRAIYEQYF
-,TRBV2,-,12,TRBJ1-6,TGTGCCAGCACTTCGGGGGGATCACCCCTCCACTTT,CASTSGGSPLHF
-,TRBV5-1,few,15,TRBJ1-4,TGCGCCAGCAGCCATTCAGGAGGTCGAGGTGAAAAACTGTTTTTT,CASSHSGGRGEKLFF
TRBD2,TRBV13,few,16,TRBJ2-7,TGTGCCAGCAGCCTTAAAGCGGGGGGTAGCTCCTACGAGCAGTACTTC,CASSLKAGGSSYEQYF
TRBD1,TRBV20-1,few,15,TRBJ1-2,TGCAGTCCCAAACACAGGGGAATGTTTGACTATGGCTACACCTTC,CSPKHRGMFDYGYTF
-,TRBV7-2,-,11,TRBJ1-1,TGTGCCAGCAGCTTAGGGGGGAAAGCTTTCTTT,CASSLGGKAFF